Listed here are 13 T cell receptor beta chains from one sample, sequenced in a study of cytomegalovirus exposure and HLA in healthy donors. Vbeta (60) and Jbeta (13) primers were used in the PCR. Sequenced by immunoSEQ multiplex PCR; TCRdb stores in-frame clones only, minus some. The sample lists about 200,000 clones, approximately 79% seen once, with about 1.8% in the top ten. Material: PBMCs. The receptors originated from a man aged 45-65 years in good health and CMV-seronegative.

The CDR3: CASRPSPGLGAYEQYF. Written as DNA, the CDR3 is TGTGCCAGCAGGCCATCCCCGGGACTCGGAGCTTACGAGCAGTACTTC. The V gene is TRBV11-2, the J gene TRBJ2-7; a weak D match, TRBD2 (6 bases). This CDR3 contains 16 residues. The germline V gene encodes CDR1 SGHAT and CDR2 FQNNGV. Trimming shortened V by 6 bases and J by 4 bases, and 22 bases separated the two germline ends.

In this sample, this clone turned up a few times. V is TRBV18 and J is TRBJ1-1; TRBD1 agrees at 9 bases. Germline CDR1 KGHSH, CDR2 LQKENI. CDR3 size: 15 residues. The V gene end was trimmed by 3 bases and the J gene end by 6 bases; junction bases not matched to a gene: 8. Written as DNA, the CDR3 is TGTGCCAGCTCACCGATGGGACAGGGTATGGCTGAAGCTTTCTTT. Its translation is CASSPMGQGMAEAFF. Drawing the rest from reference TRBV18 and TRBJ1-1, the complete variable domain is NAGVMQNPRHLVRRRGQEARLRCSPMKGHSHVYWYRQLPEEGLKFMVYLQKENIIDESGMPKERFSAEFPKEGPSILRIQQVVRGDSAAYFCASSPMGQGMAEAFFGQGTRLTVV.

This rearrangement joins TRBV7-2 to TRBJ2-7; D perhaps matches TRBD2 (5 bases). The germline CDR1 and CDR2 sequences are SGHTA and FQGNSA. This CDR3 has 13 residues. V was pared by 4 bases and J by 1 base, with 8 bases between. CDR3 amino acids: CASSYGGSYEQYF. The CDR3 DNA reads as TGTGCCAGCAGCTACGGCGGGTCCTACGAGCAGTACTTC.

The CDR3 is CASGRGIEQYF. CDR3 nucleotides: TGTGCCTCCGGTCGGGGGATCGAGCAGTACTTC. The V gene is TRBV5-8, the J gene TRBJ2-7; maybe TRBD2 (6 bases). Trimming took 10 bases from V and 6 from J, leaving 14 bases between them. Germline V gene lookup returns CDR1 SGHTS and CDR2 YDEGEE. The CDR3 totals 11 residues.

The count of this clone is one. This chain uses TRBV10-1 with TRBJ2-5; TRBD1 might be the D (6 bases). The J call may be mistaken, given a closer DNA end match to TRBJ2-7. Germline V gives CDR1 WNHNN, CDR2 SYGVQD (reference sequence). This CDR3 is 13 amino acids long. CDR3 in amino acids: CASSPRGGYEQYF. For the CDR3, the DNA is TGCGCCAGCAGTCCTCGAGGGGGCTACGAGCAGTACTTC.

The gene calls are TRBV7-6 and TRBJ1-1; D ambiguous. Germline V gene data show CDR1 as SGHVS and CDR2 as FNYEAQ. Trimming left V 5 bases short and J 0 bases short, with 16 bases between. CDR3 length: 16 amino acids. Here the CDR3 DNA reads TGTGCCAGCAGCAGAGAAATGGGAGGGATGAACACTGAAGCTTTCTTT. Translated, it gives CASSREMGGMNTEAFF.

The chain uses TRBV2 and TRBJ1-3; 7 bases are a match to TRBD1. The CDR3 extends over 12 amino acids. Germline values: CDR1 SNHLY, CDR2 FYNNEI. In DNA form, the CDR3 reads TGTGCTAGGGGGCCCTCTGGAAACACCATATATTTT. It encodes CARGPSGNTIYF.

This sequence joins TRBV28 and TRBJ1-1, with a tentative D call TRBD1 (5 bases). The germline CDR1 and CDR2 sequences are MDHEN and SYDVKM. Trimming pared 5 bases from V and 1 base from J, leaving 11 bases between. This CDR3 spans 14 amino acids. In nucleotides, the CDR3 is TGTGCCAGCAGTCCCGGGGGGTGGAACACTGAAGCTTTCTTT. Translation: CASSPGGWNTEAFF.

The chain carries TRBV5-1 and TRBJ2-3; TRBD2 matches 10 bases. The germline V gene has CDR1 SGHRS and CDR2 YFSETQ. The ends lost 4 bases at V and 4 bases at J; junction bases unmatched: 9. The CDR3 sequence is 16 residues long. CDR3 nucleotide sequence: TGCGCCAGCAGCCCCAGGACTAGCGGTTTGTCAGATACGCAGTATTTT. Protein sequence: CASSPRTSGLSDTQYF.

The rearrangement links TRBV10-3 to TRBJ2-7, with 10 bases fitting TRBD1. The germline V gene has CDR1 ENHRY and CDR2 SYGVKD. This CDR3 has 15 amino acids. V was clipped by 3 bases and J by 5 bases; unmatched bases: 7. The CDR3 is CAISDLGQGLHEQYF. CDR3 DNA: TGTGCCATCAGTGACCTGGGACAGGGGTTGCACGAGCAGTACTTC.

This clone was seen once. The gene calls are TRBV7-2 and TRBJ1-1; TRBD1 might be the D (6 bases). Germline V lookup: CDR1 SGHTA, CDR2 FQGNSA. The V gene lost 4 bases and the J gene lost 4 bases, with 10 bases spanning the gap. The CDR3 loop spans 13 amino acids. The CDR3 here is CASSYTGITEAFF. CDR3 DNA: TGTGCCAGCAGCTATACAGGGATCACTGAAGCTTTCTTT.

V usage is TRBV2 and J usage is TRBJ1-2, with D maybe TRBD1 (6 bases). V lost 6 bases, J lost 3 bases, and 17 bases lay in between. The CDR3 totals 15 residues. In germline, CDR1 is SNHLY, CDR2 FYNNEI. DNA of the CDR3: TGTGCCAGCAGGGTCGTTGGGGGCGTTGACTATGGCTACACCTTC. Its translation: CASRVVGGVDYGYTF.

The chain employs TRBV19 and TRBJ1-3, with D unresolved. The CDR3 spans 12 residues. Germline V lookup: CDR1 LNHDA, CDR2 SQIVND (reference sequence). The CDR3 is CASSVAGNTIYF. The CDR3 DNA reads TGTGCTTCGAGCGTGGCTGGAAACACCATATATTTT.